Ten or more counts support the clone carrying this TCR beta chain. Its cognate antigen is unknown. This specimen belongs to a study of breast tumors, draining lymph nodes, adjacent tissues. Study conclusions and caveats: Most tumor T cells seemingly derive from lymph node, then expand in tumor. Luminal-like breast cancer showed significantly greater tumor-nontumor repertoire similarity than basal-like breast cancer did. Tumor repertoires ranked between lymph nodes and nontumor tissue in diversity, with V and J gene preferences.

Axillary draining lymph nodes of breast cancer patients supplied the node samples. TCRdb ran MiXCR on the multiplex PCR reads and lists one entry per CDR3 protein. The table shows approximately 200,000 distinct CDR3 sequences, with roughly 31% occurring only once. V lost 5 bases and J lost 8; bases outside the gene matches: 9. CDR3 size: 14 residues. CDR1 is MNHNY, CDR2 SVGAGI, per germline (reference sequence). Sequencing was done on a sample of axillary lymph node tissue. This TCR came from a female donor with breast cancer. Some clones in this sample may be carry-over from other donors' samples. The J gene is TRBJ1-2, the V gene TRBV6-6; 9 bases agree with TRBD1. The CDR3 protein is CASSLLQGAGGYTF. CDR3 coding DNA: TGTGCCAGCAGTCTTTTACAGGGGGCGGGAGGCTACACCTTC.